Below, one T cell receptor (beta chain) is given with its context. Carrying UMI labels, the TRB cDNA libraries were prepared through 5' RACE. TCRdb reprocessed the 5' RACE reads and stores each CDR3 protein as one record, lacking DNA. The table lists about 62,000 distinct CDR3 sequences. The CDR3 is 13 residues long. Germline lookup yields CDR1 SGHNT and CDR2 YENEEA. The source of the sample is a study of CXCR3-negative and CXCR3-positive naive CD8 T cells. The receptor's source is a human donor in good health. Some clones in this sample may be carry-over from other donors' samples. The material sequenced was naive CXCR3- CD8+ T cells from blood. Subset given: CD45RO-CCR7+CD27+CD95- naive CD8+ T cells lacking CXCR3 (TNR3-). This sequence joins TRBV11-3 and TRBJ2-3. This CDR3 reads CASSTKTPDTQYF.